This T cell receptor (beta chain) was sequenced in a study of identical twins. Trimming stripped 0 bases from V and 5 bases from J, with 6 bases between. Looked up from germline, CDR1 is SGHNT and CDR2 is YENEEA. The CDR3 sequence is 13 residues long. Each CDR3 protein is one row after TCRdb ran MiXCR on the 5' RACE reads. Of 690,000 or so distinct CDR3 sequences listed, 5.5% to 6.5% are singletons. Points from the study as a whole: Twins shared out-of-frame alpha sequences with excess low generation probability. Researchers reported weaker excess twin sharing in beta out-of-frame sequences.

This clonotype was observed a few times. The target antigen is unknown. The V gene is TRBV11-3, the J gene TRBJ2-3; D unresolved. The receptor comes from a man between 18 and 29 years old in good health. The material sequenced was naive T cells sorted from blood. DNA of the CDR3: TGTGCCAGCAGCTTAGAGGATAAAGATACGCAGTATTTT. It encodes CASSLEDKDTQYF.